This TCR beta chain was documented in a study of siplizumab effects on memory and regulatory T cells (dated by TCRdb to the late 2010s). Study-level background: The study examined how the anti-CD2 antibody siplizumab affects alloreactive T-cell subsets in allogeneic mixed lymphocyte reactions built from human PBMCs. What the work shows at the level of the full study, not this receptor alone: In reactions with siplizumab, an average of approximately 70% of mappable alloreactive CD4+ clones were Treg-derived, compared with 25% to 30% in control reactions. For roughly 75-96% of proliferating CD4+ or CD8+ clones, no naive or memory phenotype could be assigned. Because sequences at frequencies below about 10^-5 were poorly captured, only a minor fraction of alloreactive clones could be mapped back to unstimulated subsets. Greater diversity appeared to be present in unstimulated naive T cells than in memory T cells, and a substantial contribution to the alloresponse seemed to be made by naive cells. Siplizumab significantly lowered the cumulative frequency of alloreactive sequences that could be traced to unstimulated CD4+ memory T cells. The suppressive function of proliferating Tregs from siplizumab cultures was not functionally confirmed.

Points on this clone: The antigen it binds to is not known. One base away there is no much larger clone; base qualities are not given.

The CDR3 starts with the cysteine, ends with the phenylalanine, and has 13 residues. Only the CDR3 part of the read is kept: 39 bases, read in frame from the first base. At the junction V is shortened by 0 bases and J by 5 bases, with 7 bases in between. Sequences LNHNV (CDR1) and YYDKDF (CDR2) are obtained from the germline V gene (reference sequence). Unstimulated CD4+ memory cells were also sequenced in three donor pairs, together with CD4+ naive, CD8+ TEMRA, CD8+ naive and CD8+ effector memory subsets. TCRbeta CDR3 sequencing was performed on sorted unstimulated T cells and on proliferating T cells recovered from mixed lymphocyte reactions. Fresh whole blood from nine to ten HLA-typed healthy donors was used as the source from which PBMCs were isolated. The library was prepared using the immunoSEQ multiplex PCR assay. The deep sequencing platform assayed about 10^5 TCR templates per sample. Genomic DNA extracted from sorted T cells was used for TCRbeta CDR3 sequencing. The published analysis was carried out like this. The R programming language was used for clonal analysis of the TCRbeta CDR3 data. Alloreactive CD4+ and CD8+ clones were defined by comparing unstimulated samples with post-reaction CFSE-low samples. Regulatory or non-regulatory origin was assigned to alloreactive CD4+ clones by matching of sequences to sorted unstimulated Treg and non-Treg repertoires. The immuneACCESS repertoire file appears here via TCRdb, limited to in-frame rearrangements. These files lack a portion of the clones; in checked studies, under half of the deficit traces to unresolved V genes, and the cause of the others is not known. The DNA was the basis for D and trimming; V, J and clone size are from that table. Recorded for this sample are approximately 56,000 clones; approximately 97% of them occurred a single time. Clones ranked in the top ten supply approximately 1% of the sample.

Sequencing was performed on naive CD8+ T cells sorted from blood. Reading the label with the study, this specimen's cell subset or site is: unstimulated naive T cells. The clonotype was recovered from a human donor in good health. This chain is built from TRBV15 and TRBJ2-5; the D gene lacks a confident call. The CDR3 protein: CATSREGLETQYF. The bases are TGTGCCACCAGCAGAGAAGGGCTGGAGACCCAGTACTTC.